This TCR beta chain was recovered during a study of response to subunit inactivated influenza vaccine. Study-wide points: Few additional T cells are recruited per seasonal influenza vaccination, authors suggested.

Note on this clonotype: What it binds is not known.

From the RT-PCR reads, TCRdb called clonotypes with MiXCR, one entry per CDR3 protein. This sample has 450,000 to 550,000 distinct CDR3 sequences, with 25% found just once. The J segment lost 0 bases and the V segment lost 6 bases, leaving 13 bases of the junction unmatched. This CDR3 has 17 residues. The chain combines TRBV12-3 or TRBV12-4 with TRBJ1-1; 7 bases agree with TRBD1. The sample was CD4+ T cells sorted from PBMCs, taken roughly 5 days after vaccination. The TCR sequence derives from a man aged 50 to 59 who received an inactivated influenza vaccine. The CDR3 reads CASSGQASGVMNTEAFF. DNA of the CDR3: TGTGCCAGCAGCGGACAGGCCTCCGGGGTAATGAACACTGAAGCTTTCTTT.